This T cell receptor (beta chain) appears in the sequencing data of a study of OX40 agonist ivuxolimab in advanced cancers. Across the study: Treatment of patients was with ivuxolimab, an agonistic anti-OX40 (CD134) antibody. Eligibility admitted prior anti-PD-1, anti-PD-L1 or anti-CTLA-4 therapy; about 40% had some. Findings and caveats of the study: Dose levels from 0.1 to 3.0 mg/kg saw CD4+ and CD8+ blood T cells expand clonally by week 6.

Cycle 7 day 1, cycle 4 day 1, and baseline were the timepoints at which blood was sampled. The CDR3 length is 16 residues. Germline lookup yields CDR1 SGHTA and CDR2 FQGNSA. Trimming removed 6 bases at V and 0 bases at J, with 17 bases between. Comments on this clone: The antigen is not known.

Sequencing was performed with immunoSEQ multiplex PCR; in TCRdb, only in-frame clones are kept and a portion is missing. The sample shows fewer than 90,000 clones, 91% of them seen only once. Sequencing was performed on CD4+ or CD8+ T cells sorted from blood, taken in a trial of the OX40 agonist ivuxolimab. The TCR was taken from an adult with an advanced solid tumor such as melanoma, head and neck, liver or kidney cancer. The genes are TRBV7-2 and TRBJ1-1, with D maybe TRBD1 (6 bases). DNA for the CDR3: TGTGCCAGCAGTCCCGCGGCGGGGGGCTTGAACACTGAAGCTTTCTTT. It encodes CASSPAAGGLNTEAFF.